These 21 T cell receptor beta chains came from one sample sequenced in a study of blood T cell repertoires in COVID-19. This table comes from immunoSEQ multiplex PCR, and its TCRdb copy is limited to in-frame clones, with some not included. The table shows about 300,000 clones, with roughly 85% occurring only once. The sequencing sample was made of PBMCs or T cells enriched from blood (not recorded which). These receptors all stem from a man aged 25-40 years who had recovered from COVID-19.

J is TRBJ1-2 and V is TRBV21-1; the table's D gene call, TRBD1, was not cross checked with the DNA. TRBV21-1 is classified as a pseudogene. The CDR3 is made up of 15 amino acids. Here the CDR3 DNA reads TGTGCCAGCAGCATCGACACAGGGGATCGCTATGGCTACACCTTC. Translation gives CASSIDTGDRYGYTF.

The chain recombines TRBV6-6 with TRBJ1-6; no reliable D call. Germline values: CDR1 MNHNY, CDR2 SVGAGI (reference sequence). The CDR3 extends over 16 amino acids. V was cut by 6 bases and J by 0 bases, with 12 bases left in between. CDR3 nucleotides: TGTGCCAGCAGCCCGGGAATAAGCTCCTATAATTCACCCCTCCACTTT. It encodes CASSPGISSYNSPLHF.

The chain has TRBV6-6 and TRBJ1-2; D not resolved. The CDR3 spans 12 residues. CDR1 MNHNY and CDR2 SVGAGI come from the germline V gene (reference sequence). Deletions cut 5 bases from V and 8 bases from J, with 12 bases between. CDR3 amino acids: CASSLRSIGYTF. Here the CDR3 DNA reads TGTGCCAGCAGTCTCCGATCTATCGGCTACACCTTC.

The chain has TRBV4-1 and TRBJ2-3; D remains unclear. CDR3 length: 14 amino acids. The germline gives CDR1 MGHRA, CDR2 YSYEKL. V was shortened by 1 base and J by 5 bases, with 10 bases between the two germline ends. CDR3 residues: CASSQGLVGDTQYF. Written as DNA, the CDR3 is TGCGCCAGCAGCCAAGGCTTAGTTGGAGATACGCAGTATTTT.

V is TRBV11-2 and J is TRBJ2-1; 10 positions agree with TRBD1. The CDR3 has 14 amino acids. Germline V gives CDR1 SGHAT, CDR2 FQNNGV. V trimming: 5 bases; J trimming: 6 bases; junction bases outside the gene matches: 4. CDR3 coding DNA: TGTGCCAGCAGCCACCGGGACAGGGGCAATGAGCAGTTCTTC. This gives the protein CASSHRDRGNEQFF. Supplemented by reference TRBV11-2 and TRBJ2-1, the full variable domain reads EAGVAQSPRYKIIEKRQSVAFWCNPISGHATLYWYQQILGQGPKLLIQFQNNGVVDDSQLPKDRFSAERLKGVDSTLKIQPAKLEDSAVYLCASSHRDRGNEQFFGPGTRLTVL.

This rearrangement joins TRBV30 to TRBJ2-2; maybe TRBD1 (6 bases). V lost 3 bases to trimming and J lost 4 bases, with 15 bases between them. Germline V CDR1 and CDR2: GTSNPN, SVGIG (reference sequence). The CDR3 runs 15 residues. The CDR3 DNA reads TGTGCCTGGAGGAGGGGGAGTTCGGGCACCGGGGAGCTGTTTTTT. It specifies CAWRRGSSGTGELFF.

The chain uses TRBV4-1 and TRBJ1-5, with 11 bases that match TRBD1. The CDR3 has 18 amino acids. Per the germline V gene, CDR1 is MGHRA and CDR2 is YSYEKL. Unmatched junction bases numbered 10, after V lost 5 bases and J lost 1 base. CDR3 region: CASSSRDRGTGSNQPQHF. The CDR3 DNA reads as TGCGCCAGCAGCTCCCGGGACAGGGGGACGGGGAGCAATCAGCCCCAGCATTTT.

This rearrangement joins TRBV30 to TRBJ2-2, with D perhaps TRBD1 (6 bases). The CDR3 consists of 13 residues. CDR1 is GTSNPN, CDR2 SVGIG, per germline (reference sequence). V lost 3 bases and J 6 bases, leaving 11 bases between the germline ends. The CDR3 bases are TGTGCCTGGAGATGGACAGACGCCGGGGAGCTGTTTTTT. Translated, it gives CAWRWTDAGELFF.

The V call is TRBV29-1, the J call TRBJ2-2; possible D gene TRBD1, 6 bases. Looked up from germline, CDR1 is SQVTM and CDR2 is ANQGSEA. Deletions cut 4 bases from V and 3 bases from J, with 15 bases between. CDR3 length: 15 residues. CDR3 coding DNA: TGCAGCGTTGCTTCTACAGGGTGGGACACCGGGGAGCTGTTTTTT. It translates to CSVASTGWDTGELFF.

This chain uses TRBV10-3 with TRBJ2-1; TRBD1 aligns across 10 bases. CDR3 length equals 15 residues. V shed 3 bases, J shed 9 bases, and the junction held 8 bases outside the gene matches. Germline V gene sequence: CDR1 ENHRY, CDR2 SYGVKD. CDR3 in amino acids: CAISELDRGLGEQFF. The CDR3, as DNA: TGTGCCATCAGTGAATTGGACAGGGGGTTGGGTGAGCAGTTCTTC.

The rearrangement joins TRBV6-1 to TRBJ2-1; a weak D match, TRBD2 (5 bases). Germline CDR1 and CDR2: MNHNS and SASEGT. This CDR3 is 11 amino acids long. Trimming cost V 3 bases and J 12 bases, with 9 bases left between them. The CDR3 loop is CASSELAVQFF. The CDR3 nucleotides are TGTGCCAGCAGTGAGCTAGCTGTGCAGTTCTTC.

The V call is TRBV30, the J call TRBJ1-2; D remains unclear. Germline V gene data show CDR1 as GTSNPN and CDR2 as SVGIG (reference sequence). Trimming shortened V by 0 bases and J by 8 bases, and 7 bases separated the two germline ends. The length of the CDR3 is 11 residues. This CDR3 is CAWSVLRGYTF. CDR3 coding DNA: TGTGCCTGGAGTGTCCTACGCGGCTACACCTTC.

This chain uses TRBV13 with TRBJ1-2; no reliable D call. Per the germline V gene, CDR1 is PRHDT and CDR2 is FYEKMQ (reference sequence). V shed 8 bases and J shed 8 bases, with 15 bases lying between them. CDR3 length equals 12 residues. CDR3 DNA: TGTGCCAGCGCAACGAAGCGTGAGGGCTACACCTTC. It codes for CASATKREGYTF.

The chain recombines TRBV18 with TRBJ2-2, with D hard to call. The germline V gene has CDR1 KGHSH and CDR2 LQKENI. The ends were cut back, 3 bases at V and 5 bases at J, with 19 bases in the middle. The CDR3 has 17 amino acids. The CDR3 region is CASSPFPMSASTGELFF. The CDR3 region has the DNA TGTGCCAGCTCACCGTTCCCTATGTCTGCCTCGACCGGGGAGCTGTTTTTT.

The chain carries TRBV5-1 and TRBJ1-5; D perhaps matches TRBD1 (5 bases). CDR1 is SGHRS and CDR2 is YFSETQ in the germline V gene. This CDR3 has 13 amino acids. The V and J ends lost 2 bases and 3 bases respectively, with 6 bases between them. This chain's CDR3 is CASSLGANQPQHF. In DNA, the CDR3 is TGCGCCAGCAGCTTAGGGGCCAATCAGCCCCAGCATTTT.

The genes are TRBV5-4 and TRBJ2-5; possible D gene TRBD1, 6 bases. The V and J ends lost 6 bases and 5 bases respectively, with 20 bases between them. Per germline, CDR1 SGHNT and CDR2 YYREEE (reference sequence). This CDR3 is 15 amino acids long. For the CDR3, the DNA is TGTGCCAGCACCAAACTAACCGGGACAATGGAGACCCAGTACTTC. Translation gives CASTKLTGTMETQYF.

The rearrangement links TRBV6-6 to TRBJ1-5; D might be TRBD1 (6 bases). There are 13 residues in the CDR3. Trimming cost V 10 bases and J 4 bases, with 14 bases left between them. Germline V gene data show CDR1 as MNHNY and CDR2 as SVGAGI (reference sequence). The CDR3 is CATTQGKNQPQHF. The CDR3 DNA sequence: TGTGCCACTACTCAGGGGAAAAATCAGCCCCAGCATTTT.

The chain combines TRBV29-1 with TRBJ2-5, with D perhaps TRBD1 (6 bases). The CDR3 runs 14 residues. V was trimmed by 3 bases and J by 5 bases, leaving 16 bases between them. Germline V CDR1 and CDR2: SQVTM, ANQGSEA. The CDR3 is CSVDRGTGAETQYF. CDR3 coding DNA: TGCAGCGTTGACAGGGGTACCGGGGCGGAGACCCAGTACTTC.

The gene calls are TRBV27 and TRBJ1-2; 8 bases agree with TRBD1. The CDR3 loop spans 15 amino acids. Germline assignment: CDR1 MNHEY and CDR2 SMNVEV (reference sequence). Trimming removed 6 bases from V and 3 bases from J; junction bases left unmatched: 9. The CDR3 nucleotides are TGTGCCAGCAGACAAGACACAGGGGGGCACTATGGCTACACCTTC. It codes for CASRQDTGGHYGYTF.

This chain links TRBV7-3 with TRBJ2-3; 11 bases align to TRBD2. This CDR3 region has 15 residues. V shed 2 bases, J shed 4 bases, and the junction held 2 bases outside the gene matches. Germline loops: CDR1 SGHTA, CDR2 FQGTGA. The CDR3 region is CASSLLAGGSDTQYF. In DNA form, the CDR3 reads TGTGCCAGCAGCTTACTAGCGGGGGGTTCAGATACGCAGTATTTT.

The CDR3 is CATPTDTGELFF. For the CDR3, the DNA is TGTGCCACCCCGACAGACACCGGGGAGCTGTTTTTT. The chain links TRBV12-3 or TRBV12-4 to TRBJ2-2, with D possibly TRBD1 on 5 matching bases. The germline V and J ends were trimmed by 10 bases and 3 bases, with 9 bases remaining between them. This CDR3 is built from 12 residues.